This TCR beta chain comes out of a study of T-cell reconstitution after alpha-beta-depleted transplantation in children. Study-wide results and caveats: Newly made T cells mostly supplied T-cell counts and diversity one year after transplant. Reportedly, alpha-beta T cells present about two months post-transplant originated from several hundred expanded clones of graft origin. In some patients, recipient T cells and intrathymic progenitors surviving conditioning explained high day-60 diversity.

The CDR3 runs to 15 residues. V trimming: 4 bases; J trimming: 3 bases; junction bases outside the gene matches: 10. The germline V gene encodes CDR1 SGHDT and CDR2 YYEEEE. This clonotype was recorded many times. Its target is not known. TCRbeta library construction was performed incorporating unique molecular identifiers. In TCRdb, the PCR reads were re-called with MiXCR into one record per CDR3 protein. This table holds 200,000 to 250,000 distinct CDR3 sequences, roughly 7.7% found once. The chain employs TRBV5-6 and TRBJ2-7; 7 bases line up with TRBD1. The sample here was PBMCs, mostly from graft donor cells, taken 180 days after TCRalphabeta/CD19-depleted stem cell transplant. The sequence was collected from a male patient aged 5 to 17 who had a stem cell transplant for acute lymphoblastic leukemia, so the T cells may come from the graft donor. The CDR3 is CASSNRDRTRYEQYF. CDR3 in DNA: TGTGCCAGCAGCAACCGGGACAGAACTCGCTACGAGCAGTACTTC.